This T cell receptor beta chain appears in the sequencing data of a study of T cells in Graves' hyperthyroidism and ophthalmopathy. Study-wide findings and caveats: In validation, the model predicted ophthalmopathy. These predictions came a median about 6.8 months before onset.

TCR beta CDR3 regions were amplified from RNA transcripts. A first-round RT-PCR of the TCR CDR3 used the HTBI primer set. TCRdb reprocessed the multiplex PCR reads via MiXCR and lists one record per CDR3 protein. This table holds about 640,000 distinct CDR3 sequences, less than 25% found once. On this clonotype: Its specificity is not known.

V shed 3 bases and J 4 bases; nucleotides not matched to a gene: 5. The CDR3 spans 15 residues. Germline V gives CDR1 SGHNT, CDR2 YYREEE (reference sequence). The chain is built from TRBV5-4 and TRBJ2-3; TRBD2 agrees at 10 bases. This receptor was obtained from a man between 25 and 39 years old with Graves' ophthalmopathy. The sequencing sample was made of blood. Written as DNA, the CDR3 is TGTGCCAGCAGCTACTCTAGCGGGAGTGCAGATACGCAGTATTTT. Residues: CASSYSSGSADTQYF.